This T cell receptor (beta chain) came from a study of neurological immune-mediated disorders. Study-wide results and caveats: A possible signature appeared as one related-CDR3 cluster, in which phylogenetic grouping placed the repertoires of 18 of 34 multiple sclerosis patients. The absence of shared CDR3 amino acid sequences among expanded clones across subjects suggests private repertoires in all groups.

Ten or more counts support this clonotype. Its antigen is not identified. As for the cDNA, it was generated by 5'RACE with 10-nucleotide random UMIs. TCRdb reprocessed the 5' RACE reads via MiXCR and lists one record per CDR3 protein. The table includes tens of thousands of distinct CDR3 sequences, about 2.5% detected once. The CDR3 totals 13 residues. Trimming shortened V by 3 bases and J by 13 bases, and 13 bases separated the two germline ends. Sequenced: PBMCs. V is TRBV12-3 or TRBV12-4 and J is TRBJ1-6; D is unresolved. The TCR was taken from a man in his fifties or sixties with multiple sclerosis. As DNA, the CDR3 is TGTGCCAGCAGTTTCCGATCGGGGATGCCCCTCCACTTT. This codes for CASSFRSGMPLHF.